What follows are 24 T cell receptor beta chains derived from one specimen sequenced in a study of blood T cell repertoires in COVID-19. Repertoires were generated with immunoSEQ multiplex PCR, while TCRdb's copy carries only in-frame clones and drops some. Found here are approximately 230,000 clones, 75% to 95% of them singletons; the top ten hold 1.5% to 2%. Sequencing was performed on PBMCs or T cells enriched from blood (not recorded which). These receptors all come from a woman younger than 30 who had recovered from COVID-19.

The chain employs TRBV4-2 and TRBJ1-5, with 8 bases lining up with TRBD1. The CDR3 length is 16 residues. Trimming took 0 bases from V and 6 from J; bases not matched to a gene: 7. Germline V gene data show CDR1 as LGHNA and CDR2 as YNFKEQ. CDR3 in amino acids: CASSQDPTGVIQPQHF. The CDR3 region has the DNA TGTGCCAGCAGCCAAGATCCGACAGGGGTCATTCAGCCCCAGCATTTT.

V usage is TRBV7-3 and J usage is TRBJ2-1, with TRBD2 identical over 10 bases. The germline V gene has CDR1 SGHTA and CDR2 FQGTGA. The CDR3 runs 14 residues. Trimming removed 8 bases from V and 5 bases from J; junction bases left unmatched: 6. The chain's CDR3 is CASGLAGANNEQFF. For the CDR3, the DNA is TGTGCCAGCGGGCTAGCGGGAGCCAACAATGAGCAGTTCTTC.

The rearrangement links TRBV27 to TRBJ2-2; 7 bases match TRBD2. From germline, CDR1 is MNHEY and CDR2 SMNVEV (reference sequence). The CDR3 sequence is 14 residues long. J gave up 1 base and V 11 bases, and 7 bases lay outside the gene matches. CDR3 amino acids: CADLTGGNTGELFF. The CDR3 DNA sequence: TGTGCCGATCTAACGGGGGGGAACACCGGGGAGCTGTTTTTT.

CDR3 coding DNA: TGTGCCAGCAGCGTAGTGGGGAGCGAAGAGACCCAGTACTTC. This sequence encodes CASSVVGSEETQYF. The chain couples TRBV9 to TRBJ2-5; D perhaps matches TRBD2 (5 bases). CDR1 and CDR2 from the germline V gene are SGDLS and YYNGEE. This CDR3 spans 14 amino acids. Trimming removed 0 bases from V and 3 bases from J, with 9 bases in between. The whole variable domain, filled in from reference TRBV9 and TRBJ2-5, reads DSGVTQTPKHLITATGQRVTLRCSPRSGDLSVYWYQQSLDQGLQFLIQYYNGEERAKGNILERFSAQQFPDLHSELNLSSLELGDSALYFCASSVVGSEETQYFGPGTRLLVL.

This clone came up a few times. This chain links TRBV5-1 with TRBJ2-3; possible D gene TRBD1, 5 bases. Germline CDR1 reads SGHRS; CDR2 reads YFSETQ. V was clipped by 1 base and J by 3 bases, with 9 bases between them. CDR3 length: 14 amino acids. The CDR3 DNA sequence: TGCGCCAGCAGCTTGAATCAGGGAACAGATACGCAGTATTTT. This translates into CASSLNQGTDTQYF.

The rearrangement links TRBV3-1 (or the pseudogene TRBV3-2) to TRBJ2-1, with TRBD2 matching over 7 bases. V dropped 4 bases and J dropped 8; count of bases not matched to a gene: 8. The CDR3 has 14 residues. Germline CDR1 and CDR2: LGHDT and YNNKEL (reference sequence). For the CDR3, the DNA is TGTGCCAGCAGCCTTCGGGGGGTAGCCGATGAGCAGTTCTTC. Translating it yields CASSLRGVADEQFF.

The chain is built from TRBV19 and TRBJ1-1; no firm D call. Trimming took 3 bases from V and 4 from J, leaving 15 bases between them. Germline values: CDR1 LNHDA, CDR2 SQIVND (reference sequence). The CDR3 spans 15 residues. CDR3 bases: TGTGCCAGTAGTATCCCCAGGCGGGGTGGCACTGAAGCTTTCTTT. Translated: CASSIPRRGGTEAFF.

The chain employs TRBV7-6 and TRBJ2-3; 10 bases are shared with TRBD2. Germline V gives CDR1 SGHVS, CDR2 FNYEAQ. After removal of 1 base from V and 4 bases from J, the junction contained 11 bases not matched to a gene. The CDR3 has 18 residues. The CDR3 nucleotides read TGTGCCAGCAGCTTAGAGGGCGGTCTAGCGGGAGTTTCAGATACGCAGTATTTT. This sequence encodes CASSLEGGLAGVSDTQYF.

This clone was observed once. V gene TRBV18 combines with J gene TRBJ1-4; 7 nucleotides line up with TRBD1. The CDR3 covers 16 residues. J gave up 5 bases and V 0 bases, and 6 bases lay outside the gene matches. The V gene's germline CDR1 is KGHSH and CDR2 LQKENI. CDR3 sequence: CASSPPNRGGNEKLFF. In DNA, the CDR3 is TGTGCCAGCTCACCACCGAACAGGGGCGGGAATGAAAAACTGTTTTTT.

The V gene is TRBV18, the J gene TRBJ2-2; perhaps TRBD1 as D (5 bases). Germline lookup yields CDR1 KGHSH and CDR2 LQKENI. V was cut by 6 bases and J by 1 base, with 12 bases left in between. CDR3 size: 15 residues. The CDR3 region has the DNA TGTGCCAGCTCTTCCCGGCAGGGGAACACCGGGGAGCTGTTTTTT. It translates to CASSSRQGNTGELFF.

The chain joins TRBV19 to TRBJ1-6; possibly TRBD1 for D (6 bases). Trimming removed 4 bases from V and 6 bases from J, with 19 bases in between. Germline V lookup: CDR1 LNHDA, CDR2 SQIVND (reference sequence). The length of the CDR3 is 17 residues. This CDR3 reads CASSTRRGGQPNSPLHF. The CDR3 coding sequence is TGTGCCAGTAGTACCCGGCGGGGGGGACAACCTAATTCACCCCTCCACTTT.

This clone was counted a single time. The chain carries TRBV6-1 and TRBJ2-7; TRBD1 might be the D (6 bases). CDR3 length: 15 residues. V gave up 2 bases and J gave up 0 bases, with 11 bases separating them. Germline V gives CDR1 MNHNS, CDR2 SASEGT. CDR3 nucleotide sequence: TGTGCCAGCAGTGAAACCGGGGACAACTCCTACGAGCAGTACTTC. Translation: CASSETGDNSYEQYF.

This chain joins TRBV5-1 and TRBJ2-5, with D possibly TRBD2 on 5 matching bases. The CDR3 consists of 14 residues. Trimming left V 2 bases short and J 10 bases short, with 18 bases between. Germline V gives CDR1 SGHRS, CDR2 YFSETQ. CDR3 sequence reads: CASSFQTSGDSQYF. CDR3 DNA sequence: TGCGCCAGCAGCTTCCAGACCTCCGGGGATAGCCAGTACTTC. The entire variable domain, with the rest obtained from reference TRBV5-1 and TRBJ2-5, is as follows: KAGVTQTPRYLIKTRGQQVTLSCSPISGHRSVSWYQQTPGQGLQFLFEYFSETQRNKGNFPGRFSGRQFSNSRSEMNVSTLELGDSALYLCASSFQTSGDSQYFGPGTRLLVL.

This sequence joins TRBV5-4 and TRBJ1-4; a possible D gene is TRBD1 (5 bases). CDR3 size: 14 residues. V gave up 6 bases and J gave up 5 bases, with 14 bases separating them. Germline V gives CDR1 SGHNT, CDR2 YYREEE (reference sequence). CDR3 sequence: CASTDWGGNEKLFF. The CDR3 DNA reads as TGTGCCAGCACCGACTGGGGGGGGAATGAAAAACTGTTTTTT. The full variable domain, in which reference TRBV5-4 and TRBJ1-4 provide the parts outside the CDR3, is ETGVTQSPTHLIKTRGQQVTLRCSSQSGHNTVSWYQQALGQGPQFIFQYYREEENGRGNFPPRFSGLQFPNYSSELNVNALELDDSALYLCASTDWGGNEKLFFGSGTQLSVL.

Details on this clone: Sequence at one end of the junction differs from germline and may be a read error. The chain is built from TRBV28 and TRBJ2-2; TRBD1 aligns across 9 bases. CDR3 length: 15 residues. CDR1 is MDHEN, CDR2 SYDVKM, per germline. CDR3 protein: CASSLYRGPTGELFF. CDR3 nucleotide sequence: TGTGCCAGCAGCTTATACAGGGGGCCTACCGGGGAGCTGTTTTTT.

The chain uses TRBV28 and TRBJ1-6; D uncertain. The V end was cut by 3 bases, the J end by 10 bases, with 10 bases between. CDR1 is MDHEN, CDR2 SYDVKM, per germline. The CDR3 loop spans 13 amino acids. CDR3 nucleotides: TGTGCCAGCAGTTTGAGCGCAGAGTCACCCCTCCACTTT. Protein product: CASSLSAESPLHF. Variable domain in full (rest from reference TRBV28 and TRBJ1-6): DVKVTQSSRYLVKRTGEKVFLECVQDMDHENMFWYRQDPGLGLRLIYFSYDVKMKEKGDIPEGYSVSREKKERFSLILESASTNQTSMYLCASSLSAESPLHFGNGTRLTVT.

The chain combines TRBV10-3 with TRBJ1-2, with D possibly being TRBD1 (6 bases). This CDR3 contains 14 residues. The V end was cut by 2 bases, the J end by 4 bases, with 11 bases between. Per the germline V gene, CDR1 is ENHRY and CDR2 is SYGVKD. In DNA, the CDR3 is TGTGCCATCAGTGAGGGGGGCTCATTCTATGGCTACACCTTC. It specifies CAISEGGSFYGYTF.

V gene TRBV14 combines with J gene TRBJ1-1; possibly TRBD1 for D (5 bases). This CDR3 has 13 residues. Per the germline V gene, CDR1 is SGHDN and CDR2 is FVKESK. Trimming shortened V by 0 bases and J by 10 bases, and 12 bases separated the two germline ends. The CDR3: CASSQDRGKRAFF. In DNA, the CDR3 is TGTGCCAGCAGCCAAGATCGGGGGAAGAGAGCTTTCTTT.

The CDR3 reads CASSPGTSGGTDTQYF. In DNA, the CDR3 is TGTGCCAGCAGCCCAGGGACTAGCGGGGGCACAGATACGCAGTATTTT. The chain has TRBV11-3 and TRBJ2-3; 13 positions match TRBD2. Trimming cost V 5 bases and J 1 base; bases outside gene matches: 3. The germline CDR1 and CDR2 sequences are SGHNT and YENEEA. CDR3 length equals 16 residues.

The rearrangement joins TRBV7-3 to TRBJ2-1, with TRBD2 matching over 13 bases. Losses at the gene ends were 3 bases for V and 8 bases for J; bases not matched to a gene: 16. This CDR3 has 19 residues. Germline CDR1 is SGHTA and CDR2 is FQGTGA. CDR3 loop: CASSLLKKKGLAGVDEQFF. The CDR3 nucleotides are TGTGCCAGCAGCTTGCTCAAAAAAAAAGGACTAGCGGGGGTTGATGAGCAGTTCTTC.

The chain joins TRBV19 to TRBJ1-5, with 7 bases lining up with TRBD1. The V segment lost 7 bases and the J segment 9 bases; nucleotides outside the gene matches: 18. This CDR3 is 16 amino acids long. In germline, CDR1 is LNHDA, CDR2 SQIVND (reference sequence). CDR3 DNA: TGTGCCAGTACGAATGGGGTGGACAGGCCTTTTGGGCCCCAGCATTTT. Amino acids: CASTNGVDRPFGPQHF.

The rearrangement uses TRBV28 and TRBJ2-5; 11 bases map to TRBD2. Germline loops: CDR1 MDHEN, CDR2 SYDVKM. V dropped 5 bases and J dropped 5; count of bases not matched to a gene: 4. CDR3 length: 14 residues. In DNA form, the CDR3 reads TGTGCCAGCAGTGTGACTAGCGGGAAGGAGACCCAGTACTTC. This codes for CASSVTSGKETQYF.

The rearrangement joins TRBV28 to TRBJ1-2, with 8 positions matching TRBD1. Trimming removed 6 bases from V and 6 bases from J; junction bases left unmatched: 6. Germline CDR1 and CDR2: MDHEN and SYDVKM. This CDR3 comprises 13 residues. As DNA, the CDR3 is TGTGCCAGCAGACAGACAGGGGTGGATGGCTACACCTTC. This codes for CASRQTGVDGYTF.

The J gene is TRBJ1-2, the V gene TRBV2; D is ambiguous. V lost 1 base, J lost 8 bases, and 11 bases lay in between. This CDR3 comprises 13 residues. Germline lookup yields CDR1 SNHLY and CDR2 FYNNEI. CDR3 protein: CASSEGPGIGYTF. The CDR3 region has the DNA TGTGCCAGCAGTGAAGGGCCGGGGATCGGCTACACCTTC.